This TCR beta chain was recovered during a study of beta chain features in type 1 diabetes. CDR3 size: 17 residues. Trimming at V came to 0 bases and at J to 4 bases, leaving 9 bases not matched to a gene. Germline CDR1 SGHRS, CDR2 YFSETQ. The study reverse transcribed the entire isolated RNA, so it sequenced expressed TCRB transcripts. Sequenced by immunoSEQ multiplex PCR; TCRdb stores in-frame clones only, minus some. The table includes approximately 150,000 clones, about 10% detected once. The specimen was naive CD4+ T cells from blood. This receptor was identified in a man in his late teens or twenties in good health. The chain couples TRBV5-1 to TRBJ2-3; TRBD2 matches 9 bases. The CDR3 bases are TGCGCCAGCAGCTTGGATCAGCGGGGGGCCGGGGCAGATACGCAGTATTTT. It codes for CASSLDQRGAGADTQYF.